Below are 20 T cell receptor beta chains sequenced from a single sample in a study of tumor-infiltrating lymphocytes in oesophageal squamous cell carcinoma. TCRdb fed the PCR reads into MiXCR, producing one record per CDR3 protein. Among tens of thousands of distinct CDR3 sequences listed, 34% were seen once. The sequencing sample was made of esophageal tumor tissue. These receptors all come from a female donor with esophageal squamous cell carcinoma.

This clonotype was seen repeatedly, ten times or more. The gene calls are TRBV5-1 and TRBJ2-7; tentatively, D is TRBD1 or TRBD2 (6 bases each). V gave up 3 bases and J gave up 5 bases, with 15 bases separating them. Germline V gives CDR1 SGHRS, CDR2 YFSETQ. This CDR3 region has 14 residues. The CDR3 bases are TGCGCCAGCAGCTCAGGGGAGGTATTCCACGAGCAGTACTTC. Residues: CASSSGEVFHEQYF.

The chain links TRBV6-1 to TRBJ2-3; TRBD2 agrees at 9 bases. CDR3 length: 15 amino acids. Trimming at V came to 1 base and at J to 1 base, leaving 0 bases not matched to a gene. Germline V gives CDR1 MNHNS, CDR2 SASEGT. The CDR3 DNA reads TGTGCCAGCAGTGAAGTAGCGGGAGGCACAGATACGCAGTATTTT. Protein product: CASSEVAGGTDTQYF.

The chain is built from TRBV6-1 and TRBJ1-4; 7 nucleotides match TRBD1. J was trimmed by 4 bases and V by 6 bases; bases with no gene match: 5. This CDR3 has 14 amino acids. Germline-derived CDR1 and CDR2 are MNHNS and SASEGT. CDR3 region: CASRPGQLNEKLFF. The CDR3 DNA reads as TGTGCCAGCAGACCGGGACAGCTTAATGAAAAACTGTTTTTT.

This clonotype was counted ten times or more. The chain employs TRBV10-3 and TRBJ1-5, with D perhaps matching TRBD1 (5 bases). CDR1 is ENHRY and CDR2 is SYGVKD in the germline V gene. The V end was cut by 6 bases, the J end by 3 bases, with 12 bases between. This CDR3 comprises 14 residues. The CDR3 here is CAISPDRPNQPQHF. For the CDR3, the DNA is TGTGCCATCAGCCCAGACAGACCCAATCAGCCCCAGCATTTT.

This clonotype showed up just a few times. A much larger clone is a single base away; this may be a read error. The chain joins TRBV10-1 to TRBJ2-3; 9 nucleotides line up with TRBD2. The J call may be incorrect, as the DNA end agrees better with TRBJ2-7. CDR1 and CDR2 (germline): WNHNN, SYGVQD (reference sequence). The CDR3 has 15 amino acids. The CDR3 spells CASSHPSGIHNEQYF. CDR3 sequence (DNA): TGCGCCAGCAGCCACCCTAGCGGGATCCACAATGAGCAGTACTTC.

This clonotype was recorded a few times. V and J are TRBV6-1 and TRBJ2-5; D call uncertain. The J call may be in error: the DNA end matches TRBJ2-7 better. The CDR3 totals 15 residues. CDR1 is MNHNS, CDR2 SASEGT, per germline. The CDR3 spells CASSESSARKDEQYF. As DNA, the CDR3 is TGTGCCAGCAGTGAAAGCTCAGCACGGAAAGACGAGCAGTACTTC.

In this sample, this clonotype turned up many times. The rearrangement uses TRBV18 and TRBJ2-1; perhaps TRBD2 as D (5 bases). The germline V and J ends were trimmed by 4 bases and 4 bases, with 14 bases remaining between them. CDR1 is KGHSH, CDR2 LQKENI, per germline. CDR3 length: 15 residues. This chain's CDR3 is CASSRGLTGYNEQFF. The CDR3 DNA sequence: TGTGCCAGCTCACGAGGACTTACCGGGTACAATGAGCAGTTCTTC. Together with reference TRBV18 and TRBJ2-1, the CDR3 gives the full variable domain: NAGVMQNPRHLVRRRGQEARLRCSPMKGHSHVYWYRQLPEEGLKFMVYLQKENIIDESGMPKERFSAEFPKEGPSILRIQQVVRGDSAAYFCASSRGLTGYNEQFFGPGTRLTVL.

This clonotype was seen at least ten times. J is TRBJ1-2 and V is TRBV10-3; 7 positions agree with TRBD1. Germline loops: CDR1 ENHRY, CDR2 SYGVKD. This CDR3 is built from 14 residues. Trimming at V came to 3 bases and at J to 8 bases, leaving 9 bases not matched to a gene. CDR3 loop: CAISEEVRDSGYTF. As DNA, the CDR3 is TGTGCCATCAGTGAAGAGGTTCGGGACAGCGGCTACACCTTC.

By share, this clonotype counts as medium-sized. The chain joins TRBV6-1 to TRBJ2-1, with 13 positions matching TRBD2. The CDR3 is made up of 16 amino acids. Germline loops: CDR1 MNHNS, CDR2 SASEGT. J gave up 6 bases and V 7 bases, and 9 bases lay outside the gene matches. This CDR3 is CASKGLAGASFNEQFF. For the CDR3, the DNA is TGTGCCAGCAAAGGACTAGCGGGAGCCTCGTTCAATGAGCAGTTCTTC.

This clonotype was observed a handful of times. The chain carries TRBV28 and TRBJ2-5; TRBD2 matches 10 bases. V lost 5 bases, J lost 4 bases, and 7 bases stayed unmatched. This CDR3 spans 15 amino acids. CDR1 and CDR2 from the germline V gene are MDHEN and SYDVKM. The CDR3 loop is CASSSGRARSETQYF. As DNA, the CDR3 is TGTGCCAGCAGTAGCGGGAGGGCCAGGTCAGAGACCCAGTACTTC.

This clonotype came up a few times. The CDR3 sequence: CASIGREAAADEQYF. The CDR3, as DNA: TGTGCCAGCATTGGCAGGGAGGCTGCTGCAGACGAGCAGTACTTC. V and J are TRBV28 and TRBJ2-5; a weak D match, TRBD2 (6 bases). Gene TRBJ2-7 matches the end of the DNA better, so the J call may be wrong. This CDR3 is built from 15 residues. The germline CDR1 and CDR2 sequences are MDHEN and SYDVKM.

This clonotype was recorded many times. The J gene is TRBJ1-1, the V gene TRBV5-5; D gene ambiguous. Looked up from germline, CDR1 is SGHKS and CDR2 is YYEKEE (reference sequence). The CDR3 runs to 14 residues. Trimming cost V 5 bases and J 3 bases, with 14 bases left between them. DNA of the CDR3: TGTGCCAGCAGTATCCCCCCCGGGGACACTGAAGCTTTCTTT. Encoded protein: CASSIPPGDTEAFF.

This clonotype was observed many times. Here the CDR3 reads CASRPRGGGQYF. As DNA, the CDR3 is TGTGCCAGCAGGCCAAGGGGAGGGGGCCAGTACTTC. The genes are TRBV6-1 and TRBJ2-7; D may match TRBD1 or TRBD2 (7 bases each). In germline, CDR1 is MNHNS, CDR2 SASEGT. CDR3 length: 12 residues. Trimming stripped 6 bases from V and 10 bases from J, with 16 bases between.

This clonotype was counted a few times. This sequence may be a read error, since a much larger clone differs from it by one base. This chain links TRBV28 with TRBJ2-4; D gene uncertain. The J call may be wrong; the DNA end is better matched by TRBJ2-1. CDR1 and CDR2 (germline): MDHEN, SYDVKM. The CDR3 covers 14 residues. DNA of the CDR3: TGTGCCAGCAGTTTTGTGGAGCCTCACTACGAGCAGTTCTTC. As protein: CASSFVEPHYEQFF.

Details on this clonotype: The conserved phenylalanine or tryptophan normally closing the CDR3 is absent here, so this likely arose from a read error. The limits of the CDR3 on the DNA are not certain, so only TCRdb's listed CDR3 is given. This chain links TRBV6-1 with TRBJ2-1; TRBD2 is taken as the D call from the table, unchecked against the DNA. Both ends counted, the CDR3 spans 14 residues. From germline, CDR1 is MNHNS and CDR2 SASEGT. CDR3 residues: CASSKTDYGYTFGS.

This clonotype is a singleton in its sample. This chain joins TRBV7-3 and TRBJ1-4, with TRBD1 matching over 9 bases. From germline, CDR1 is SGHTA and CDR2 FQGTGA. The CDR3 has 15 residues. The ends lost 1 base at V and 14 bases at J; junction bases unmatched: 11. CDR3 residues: CASSLMGQGPVRLFF. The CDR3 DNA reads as TGTGCCAGCAGCTTAATGGGACAGGGCCCCGTAAGGCTGTTTTTT.

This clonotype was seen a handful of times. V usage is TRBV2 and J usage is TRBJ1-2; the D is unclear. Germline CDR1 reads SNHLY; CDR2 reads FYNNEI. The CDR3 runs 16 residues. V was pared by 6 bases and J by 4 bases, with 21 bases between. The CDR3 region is CASRVIGTVNRYGYTF. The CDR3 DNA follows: TGTGCCAGCAGAGTGATTGGTACCGTTAATCGCTATGGCTACACCTTC.

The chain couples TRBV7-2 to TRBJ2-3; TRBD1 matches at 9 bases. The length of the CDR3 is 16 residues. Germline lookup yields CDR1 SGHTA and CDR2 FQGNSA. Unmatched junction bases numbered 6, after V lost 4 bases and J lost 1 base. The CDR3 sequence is CASSSYRGLGTDTQYF. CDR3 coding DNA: TGTGCCAGCAGCTCTTACAGGGGGCTTGGCACAGATACGCAGTATTTT.

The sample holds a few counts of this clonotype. The CDR3 protein is CASSLAGRTYEQHF. CDR3 in DNA: TGTGCCAGCAGCTTAGCAGGGAGGACCTACGAGCAGCACTTT. V gene TRBV7-2 combines with J gene TRBJ1-6; D uncertain. V was pared by 0 bases and J by 19 bases, with 19 bases between. Germline lookup yields CDR1 SGHTA and CDR2 FQGNSA. CDR3 length: 14 residues. Together with reference TRBV7-2 and TRBJ1-6, the CDR3 gives the full variable domain: GAGVSQSPSNKVTEKGKDVELRCDPISGHTALYWYRQSLGQGLEFLIYFQGNSAPDKSGLPSDRFSAERTGGSVSTLTIQRTQQEDSAVYLCASSLAGRTYEQHFGNGTRLTVT.

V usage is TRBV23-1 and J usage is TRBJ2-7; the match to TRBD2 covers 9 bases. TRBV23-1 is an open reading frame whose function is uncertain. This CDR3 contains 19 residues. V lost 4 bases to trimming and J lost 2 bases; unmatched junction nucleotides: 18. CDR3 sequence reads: CASSRIRALVAGGPYEQYF. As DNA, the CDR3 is TGCGCCAGCAGTCGGATTAGGGCTTTAGTCGCGGGAGGGCCCTACGAGCAGTACTTC.